A single sample gave rise to the 32 T cell receptor beta chains below, sequenced in a study of cytomegalovirus exposure and HLA in healthy donors. Use of 60 Vbeta and 13 Jbeta primers characterized the PCR. Some clones are missing from TCRdb's copy, which holds only in-frame ones; the method was immunoSEQ multiplex PCR. The sample shows 180,000 or so clones, less than 80% of them seen only once. The sequencing input was PBMCs. These TCRs come from a man between 18 and 35 years old in good health and CMV-seronegative.

This chain connects TRBV5-1 to TRBJ2-7; 7 bases are a match to TRBD1. CDR1 is SGHRS, CDR2 YFSETQ, per germline. This CDR3 is 12 amino acids long. Trimming removed 4 bases from V and 5 bases from J; junction bases left unmatched: 3. The CDR3 coding sequence is TGCGCCAGCAGCCCCCAGGGGGACGAGCAGTACTTC. Protein sequence: CASSPQGDEQYF.

The J gene is TRBJ2-5, the V gene TRBV18, with 10 bases matching TRBD2. Unmatched junction bases numbered 5, after V lost 4 bases and J lost 6 bases. The CDR3 runs to 14 residues. Germline V gives CDR1 KGHSH, CDR2 LQKENI. CDR3: CASSLASGSKTQYF. CDR3 nucleotides: TGTGCCAGCTCACTTGCTAGCGGGAGCAAGACCCAGTACTTC.

The chain joins TRBV28 to TRBJ2-3, with D perhaps TRBD2 (7 bases). Germline V gene data show CDR1 as MDHEN and CDR2 as SYDVKM. V lost 5 bases, J lost 2 bases, and 23 bases lay in between. The CDR3 length is 18 residues. CDR3 sequence reads: CASSPRGTRWGPTDTQYF. CDR3 DNA sequence: TGTGCCAGCAGTCCGCGGGGGACGAGGTGGGGGCCCACAGATACGCAGTATTTT. Variable domain in full (rest from reference TRBV28 and TRBJ2-3): DVKVTQSSRYLVKRTGEKVFLECVQDMDHENMFWYRQDPGLGLRLIYFSYDVKMKEKGDIPEGYSVSREKKERFSLILESASTNQTSMYLCASSPRGTRWGPTDTQYFGPGTRLTVL.

This chain joins TRBV5-1 and TRBJ2-1, with D maybe TRBD2 (6 bases). The CDR3 has 14 amino acids. CDR1 is SGHRS and CDR2 is YFSETQ in the germline V gene. V lost 1 base and J lost 6, with 11 bases in between. CDR3 DNA: TGCGCCAGCAGCTTGACGGGAGTGGGCAATGAGCAGTTCTTC. Translation gives CASSLTGVGNEQFF.

The CDR3 nucleotides read TGTGCCACCCATGTTGGAGGTAGCCAGTCCTACGAGCAGTACTTC. Encoded protein: CATHVGGSQSYEQYF. The gene calls are TRBV28 and TRBJ2-7; D perhaps matches TRBD2 (5 bases). Between the trimmed V and J ends, which lost 10 bases and 1 base, there was a span of 20 bases. CDR3 size: 15 residues. The germline V gene encodes CDR1 MDHEN and CDR2 SYDVKM.

The CDR3 DNA follows: TGTGCCAGCAGCATTCCGACAGCCCCGAACACTGAAGCTTTCTTT. Protein: CASSIPTAPNTEAFF. This chain joins TRBV13 and TRBJ1-1, with D tentatively TRBD1 (5 bases). The germline V gene has CDR1 PRHDT and CDR2 FYEKMQ (reference sequence). The CDR3 loop spans 15 amino acids. The V gene lost 5 bases and the J gene lost 1 base, with 14 bases spanning the gap.

DNA of the CDR3: TGTGCCAGCAGCTTAGGAACAGGGGGGACCCAGTACTTC. Protein: CASSLGTGGTQYF. The V and J genes are TRBV7-9 and TRBJ2-5; 8 positions agree with TRBD1. The CDR3 has 13 residues. The germline V gene encodes CDR1 SEHNR and CDR2 FQNEAQ (reference sequence). V was clipped by 1 base and J by 7 bases; unmatched bases: 2. The full variable domain, completed using reference TRBV7-9 and TRBJ2-5, is DTGVSQNPRHKITKRGQNVTFRCDPISEHNRLYWYRQTLGQGPEFLTYFQNEAQLEKSRLLSDRFSAERPKGSFSTLEIQRTEQGDSAMYLCASSLGTGGTQYFGPGTRLLVL.

The chain joins TRBV27 to TRBJ2-1, with 12 bases aligning to TRBD2. CDR1 is MNHEY and CDR2 is SMNVEV in the germline V gene (reference sequence). This CDR3 is built from 15 residues. V gave up 7 bases and J gave up 6 bases; unmatched junction bases: 7. This CDR3 is CASIRRLAGVNEQFF. The CDR3 nucleotides are TGTGCCAGCATCCGACGACTAGCGGGAGTCAATGAGCAGTTCTTC.

This clone was detected only a few times. The chain recombines TRBV6-1 with TRBJ1-1, with 7 bases aligning to TRBD1. CDR3 length: 16 residues. CDR1 and CDR2 (germline): MNHNS, SASEGT. J was trimmed by 2 bases and V by 4 bases; bases with no gene match: 10. CDR3 bases: TGTGCCAGCAGTGTGTTACAGGGGCAGTCTAACACTGAAGCTTTCTTT. Its protein is CASSVLQGQSNTEAFF.

The V gene is TRBV19, the J gene TRBJ2-5, with TRBD2 as a possible D gene (6 bases). The CDR3 length is 13 residues. In germline, CDR1 is LNHDA, CDR2 SQIVND (reference sequence). V shed 5 bases and J shed 4 bases, with 11 bases lying between them. The CDR3 sequence: CASSPLGGETQYF. The CDR3 bases are TGTGCCAGTAGTCCTCTGGGGGGAGAGACCCAGTACTTC.

V and J are TRBV19 and TRBJ1-1; 12 positions match TRBD1. Germline CDR1 and CDR2: LNHDA and SQIVND (reference sequence). The CDR3 is 15 residues long. The V and J ends lost 6 bases and 7 bases, in that order; junction bases with no gene match: 9. This chain's CDR3 is CASRPTGTGGLEAFF. CDR3 DNA sequence: TGTGCCAGTAGACCCACCGGGACAGGGGGCCTTGAAGCTTTCTTT. Complete variable domain (other parts from reference TRBV19 and TRBJ1-1): DGGITQSPKYLFRKEGQNVTLSCEQNLNHDAMYWYRQDPGQGLRLIYYSQIVNDFQKGDIAEGYSVSREKKESFPLTVTSAQKNPTAFYLCASRPTGTGGLEAFFGQGTRLTVV.

This chain uses TRBV7-9 with TRBJ1-2; 8 bases are shared with TRBD1. CDR3 length equals 15 residues. Germline V gene sequence: CDR1 SEHNR, CDR2 FQNEAQ (reference sequence). The trim removed 0 bases at V and 4 bases at J, leaving 4 bases unmatched. The CDR3 bases are TGTGCCAGCAGCTTAGCTGGGACAGGAGGCTATGGCTACACCTTC. This encodes CASSLAGTGGYGYTF.

This clone was seen once. The chain recombines TRBV6-1 with TRBJ1-2; D remains unclear. CDR1 and CDR2 from the germline V gene are MNHNS and SASEGT. The CDR3 consists of 14 residues. Trimming cost V 1 base and J 0 bases, with 6 bases left between them. In DNA form, the CDR3 reads TGTGCCAGCAGTGAAGGGCCAGCTAACTATGGCTACACCTTC. This gives the protein CASSEGPANYGYTF.

The chain combines TRBV19 with TRBJ1-1; D gene unclear. The CDR3 runs 13 residues. Trimming took off 4 bases at V and 2 bases at J, with 8 bases between the two ends. Germline V gene sequence: CDR1 LNHDA, CDR2 SQIVND (reference sequence). CDR3 residues: CASSTVSNTEAFF. CDR3 coding DNA: TGTGCCAGTAGTACCGTCAGTAACACTGAAGCTTTCTTT. The complete variable domain, with remaining parts taken from reference TRBV19 and TRBJ1-1, reads DGGITQSPKYLFRKEGQNVTLSCEQNLNHDAMYWYRQDPGQGLRLIYYSQIVNDFQKGDIAEGYSVSREKKESFPLTVTSAQKNPTAFYLCASSTVSNTEAFFGQGTRLTVV.

The table lists this clone with a count of one. The chain combines TRBV7-3 with TRBJ1-2; TRBD1 is a possible D gene (6 bases). This CDR3 contains 16 residues. V lost 0 bases, J lost 8 bases, and 19 bases lay in between. The germline V gene encodes CDR1 SGHTA and CDR2 FQGTGA. The CDR3 region is CASSLTGAPLSGGYTF. For the CDR3, the DNA is TGTGCCAGCAGCTTAACGGGGGCGCCCTTATCAGGGGGCTACACCTTC.

This clone was picked up one time. The chain recombines TRBV28 with TRBJ2-7; TRBD1 might be the D (6 bases). CDR1 is MDHEN, CDR2 SYDVKM, per germline. Deletions cut 0 bases from V and 0 bases from J, with 6 bases between. This CDR3 has 14 amino acids. The CDR3 loop reads CASSLWDSSYEQYF. CDR3 nucleotide sequence: TGTGCCAGCAGTTTATGGGACAGCTCCTACGAGCAGTACTTC.

This chain connects TRBV6-5 to TRBJ2-3; tentatively, D is TRBD2 (5 bases). CDR3 length equals 14 residues. The germline V gene has CDR1 MNHEY and CDR2 SVGAGI. V was shortened by 3 bases and J by 6 bases, with 13 bases between the two germline ends. The CDR3: CASSYHRRADTQYF. CDR3 nucleotides: TGTGCCAGCAGTTATCACCGGCGGGCGGATACGCAGTATTTT.

This clone was observed a single time. This sequence joins TRBV30 and TRBJ2-7; D remains unclear. Germline values: CDR1 GTSNPN, CDR2 SVGIG (reference sequence). The CDR3 runs 12 residues. The germline V and J ends were trimmed by 1 base and 7 bases, with 11 bases remaining between them. CDR3 amino acids: CAWSDILGEQYF. The DNA of the CDR3 is TGTGCCTGGAGTGATATTCTAGGAGAGCAGTACTTC.

This clone occurred a few times. V and J are TRBV7-9 and TRBJ2-7; weak D call: TRBD1 (7 bases). This CDR3 comprises 15 residues. Germline lookup yields CDR1 SEHNR and CDR2 FQNEAQ (reference sequence). Trimming pared 5 bases from V and 4 bases from J, leaving 18 bases between. The CDR3 loop reads CASSDGQAGIYEQYF. The CDR3 DNA is TGTGCCAGCAGCGACGGACAGGCGGGGATTTACGAGCAGTACTTC.

The DNA for the CDR3 is TGCAGCGTTGAACTGGGGTCTTTAGCAGGACTAGCGGGAGTAGGTTCCTACAATGAGCAGTTCTTC. This codes for CSVELGSLAGLAGVGSYNEQFF. The rearrangement links TRBV29-1 to TRBJ2-1; 13 nucleotides agree with TRBD2. V trimming: 2 bases; J trimming: 1 base; junction bases outside the gene matches: 20. CDR1 is SQVTM and CDR2 is ANQGSEA in the germline V gene. The CDR3 spans 22 residues.

The rearrangement joins TRBV21-1 to TRBJ2-1; TRBD2 is the table's D call, not checked against the DNA. TRBV21-1 has pseudogene status. The CDR3 spans 16 residues. Here the CDR3 DNA reads TGTGCCAGCAGCGGCCAGTCGGAGAGCTCCTACAATGAGCAGTTCTTC. Amino acid sequence: CASSGQSESSYNEQFF.

V gene TRBV11-1 combines with J gene TRBJ2-1; 8 bases are shared with TRBD2. Germline V gene sequence: CDR1 SGHAT, CDR2 FQDESV (reference sequence). The CDR3 is 13 amino acids. V shed 5 bases, J shed 10 bases, and the junction held 7 bases outside the gene matches. CDR3 protein: CASSPRTSQEQFF. CDR3 in DNA: TGTGCCAGCAGCCCGCGGACTAGCCAGGAGCAGTTCTTC.

The CDR3 is CAIREQGASTEAFF. CDR3 in DNA: TGTGCCATCAGAGAACAGGGGGCTTCCACTGAAGCTTTCTTT. This chain uses TRBV10-3 with TRBJ1-1; 9 bases are a match to TRBD1. The CDR3 has 14 amino acids. Losses at the gene ends were 6 bases for V and 4 bases for J; bases not matched to a gene: 6. Germline assignment: CDR1 ENHRY and CDR2 SYGVKD.

The rearrangement links TRBV18 to TRBJ2-2, with D uncertain. This CDR3 has 14 residues. The germline V gene encodes CDR1 KGHSH and CDR2 LQKENI. Trimming left V 0 bases short and J 9 bases short, with 11 bases between. CDR3 residues: CASSPPYGGRELFF. In DNA, the CDR3 is TGTGCCAGCTCACCACCGTATGGTGGGCGGGAGCTGTTTTTT.

The rearrangement links TRBV7-6 to TRBJ1-6; D possibly corresponds to TRBD1 (5 bases). Looked up from germline, CDR1 is SGHVS and CDR2 is FNYEAQ. The CDR3 has 15 amino acids. Trimming cost V 3 bases and J 5 bases, with 11 bases left between them. CDR3: CASSFRGIHNSPLHF. The CDR3 nucleotides read TGTGCCAGCAGCTTTAGGGGAATACATAATTCACCCCTCCACTTT.

A few counts support this clone. V gene TRBV19 combines with J gene TRBJ2-6; TRBD1 agrees at 12 bases. Germline lookup yields CDR1 LNHDA and CDR2 SQIVND (reference sequence). The CDR3 totals 17 residues. The ends lost 6 bases at V and 2 bases at J; junction bases unmatched: 5. CDR3 nucleotides: TGTGCCAGTAGATTCGGGACAGGGGGCCCTGGGGCCAACGTCCTGACTTTC. This codes for CASRFGTGGPGANVLTF.

V and J are TRBV6-1 and TRBJ2-3, with TRBD2 matching over 7 bases. The CDR3 length is 15 residues. Per germline, CDR1 MNHNS and CDR2 SASEGT. The ends lost 5 bases at V and 0 bases at J; junction bases unmatched: 5. CDR3 coding DNA: TGTGCCAGCAGTCTCCCCGGGGGGAGCACAGATACGCAGTATTTT. It is translated as CASSLPGGSTDTQYF.

The chain couples TRBV27 to TRBJ2-7; 13 bases are a match to TRBD2. The trim removed 6 bases at V and 0 bases at J, leaving 8 bases unmatched. CDR1 and CDR2 from the germline V gene are MNHEY and SMNVEV (reference sequence). This CDR3 comprises 17 residues. CDR3 DNA sequence: TGTGCCAGCAGGGGACTAGCGGGACTAATTTCCTCCTACGAGCAGTACTTC. It yields the protein CASRGLAGLISSYEQYF.

For the CDR3, the DNA is TGTGCCAGCAGCGCACAGAGCCAATTTGAAGCTTTCTTT. Protein sequence: CASSAQSQFEAFF. J is TRBJ1-1 and V is TRBV6-1; D gene ambiguous. The CDR3 length is 13 residues. The germline V and J ends were trimmed by 6 bases and 7 bases, with 15 bases remaining between them. CDR1 MNHNS and CDR2 SASEGT come from the germline V gene.

This clone was observed a single time. V and J are TRBV7-9 and TRBJ2-1; 8 bases agree with TRBD2. After removal of 5 bases from V and 7 bases from J, the junction contained 10 bases not matched to a gene. Germline CDR1 SEHNR, CDR2 FQNEAQ (reference sequence). The CDR3 length is 15 residues. Here the CDR3 DNA reads TGTGCCAGCAGCCCGATTCAAGGCGGGAGGAATGAGCAGTTCTTC. This encodes CASSPIQGGRNEQFF.

This chain uses TRBV6-5 with TRBJ2-7; D not resolved. Trimming took off 0 bases at V and 6 bases at J, with 15 bases between the two ends. The germline CDR1 and CDR2 sequences are MNHEY and SVGAGI. CDR3 length: 15 amino acids. The CDR3 nucleotides are TGTGCCAGCAGTTACTCGGCAGGCCTCCTTGGCGAGCAGTACTTC. It codes for CASSYSAGLLGEQYF.

This clone was counted a few times. The J gene is TRBJ1-1, the V gene TRBV14; TRBD1 is a possible D gene (5 bases). Germline V gene lookup returns CDR1 SGHDN and CDR2 FVKESK. Trimming pared 0 bases from V and 10 bases from J, leaving 12 bases between. CDR3 size: 13 residues. The CDR3 is CASSQDVGGIAFF. The DNA of the CDR3 is TGTGCCAGCAGCCAAGATGTGGGGGGTATAGCTTTCTTT.